This entry lists 30 T cell receptor beta chains sequenced from one sample in a study of blood T cell repertoires in COVID-19. Measured with immunoSEQ multiplex PCR; TCRdb has only the in-frame clones, and not every one. This sample yields about 100,000 clones, of which 90% are seen a single time; about 5.2% belongs to the top ten. Sequenced: peripheral blood. These receptor sequences come from a man aged 50 to 59 with acute or convalescent COVID-19.

The chain combines TRBV3-1 (or the pseudogene TRBV3-2) with TRBJ2-3; TRBD2 matches at 7 bases. Germline CDR1 and CDR2: LGHDT and YNNKEL (reference sequence). V was clipped by 3 bases and J by 1 base; unmatched bases: 4. The CDR3 length is 15 residues. The CDR3 spells CASSQGSGGTDTQYF. The CDR3 DNA is TGTGCCAGCAGCCAGGGGAGCGGGGGCACAGATACGCAGTATTTT.

The V gene is TRBV10-3, the J gene TRBJ2-2; the match to TRBD2 covers 11 bases. Germline lookup yields CDR1 ENHRY and CDR2 SYGVKD. This CDR3 has 16 residues. V lost 4 bases and J lost 4; bases outside the gene matches: 5. DNA of the CDR3: TGTGCCATCAGTGCAGGGCTAGCGGGAGGCACCGGGGAGCTGTTTTTT. Protein sequence: CAISAGLAGGTGELFF.

This chain joins TRBV9 and TRBJ2-7; D gene unclear. This CDR3 has 9 amino acids. Germline V lookup: CDR1 SGDLS, CDR2 YYNGEE. Deletions cut 3 bases from V and 12 bases from J, with 7 bases between. The DNA for the CDR3 is TGTGCCAGCAGCGCCGTTCCGTACTTC. As protein: CASSAVPYF.

V is TRBV29-1 and J is TRBJ1-3; tentatively, D is TRBD1 (5 bases). In germline, CDR1 is SQVTM, CDR2 ANQGSEA. This CDR3 region has 14 residues. The V gene lost 5 bases and the J gene lost 0 bases, with 11 bases spanning the gap. The CDR3 is CSVPTGGSGNTIYF. CDR3 nucleotide sequence: TGCAGCGTTCCTACGGGGGGCTCTGGAAACACCATATATTTT.

V and J are TRBV30 and TRBJ2-3; TRBD1 aligns across 7 bases. The V segment lost 5 bases and the J segment 4 bases; nucleotides outside the gene matches: 6. In germline, CDR1 is GTSNPN, CDR2 SVGIG (reference sequence). This CDR3 contains 13 residues. CDR3 sequence: CAWGTGVPDTQYF. CDR3 DNA sequence: TGTGCCTGGGGAACAGGGGTCCCAGATACGCAGTATTTT. Full variable domain (remainder filled in from reference TRBV30 and TRBJ2-3): SQTIHQWPATLVQPVGSPLSLECTVEGTSNPNLYWYRQAAGRGLQLLFYSVGIGQISSEVPQNLSASRPQDRQFILSSKKLLLSDSGFYLCAWGTGVPDTQYFGPGTRLTVL.

The chain recombines TRBV7-9 with TRBJ1-5; 10 bases line up with TRBD1. J lost 1 base, V lost 4 bases, and 7 bases had no gene match. Germline V gene data show CDR1 as SEHNR and CDR2 as FQNEAQ (reference sequence). The CDR3 is 17 amino acids. The chain's CDR3 is CASSSQMGQGSNQPQHF. The CDR3 DNA reads TGTGCCAGCAGCTCACAAATGGGACAGGGGAGCAATCAGCCCCAGCATTTT. The full variable domain, completed using reference TRBV7-9 and TRBJ1-5, is DTGVSQNPRHKITKRGQNVTFRCDPISEHNRLYWYRQTLGQGPEFLTYFQNEAQLEKSRLLSDRFSAERPKGSFSTLEIQRTEQGDSAMYLCASSSQMGQGSNQPQHFGDGTRLSIL.

The chain links TRBV27 to TRBJ1-2; a possible D gene is TRBD1 (5 bases). V lost 5 bases and J 7 bases, leaving 20 bases between the germline ends. CDR1 MNHEY and CDR2 SMNVEV come from the germline V gene (reference sequence). The CDR3 contains 15 residues. DNA of the CDR3: TGTGCCAGCAGTCCGGGGGGAAATGGGCCTTTTGGCTACACCTTC. Protein product: CASSPGGNGPFGYTF.

The V gene is TRBV18, the J gene TRBJ1-1; perhaps TRBD1 as D (6 bases). The CDR3 extends over 15 amino acids. Germline V gene sequence: CDR1 KGHSH, CDR2 LQKENI. V dropped 2 bases and J dropped 1 base, with 11 bases sitting between them. CDR3 protein: CASSPGQIPNTEAFF. The CDR3, as DNA: TGTGCCAGCTCACCAGGACAGATCCCGAACACTGAAGCTTTCTTT.

The V gene is TRBV11-3, the J gene TRBJ2-5; D unclear. V lost 5 bases, J lost 2 bases, and 6 bases lay in between. Germline CDR1 and CDR2: SGHNT and YENEEA. This CDR3 region has 12 residues. The CDR3 is CASSPGQETQYF. CDR3 sequence (DNA): TGTGCCAGCAGCCCCGGGCAAGAGACCCAGTACTTC.

The table lists this clone with a few counts. The V gene is TRBV9, the J gene TRBJ2-7, with 9 bases identical to TRBD2. Unmatched junction bases numbered 4, after V lost 0 bases and J lost 0 bases. Looked up from germline, CDR1 is SGDLS and CDR2 is YYNGEE. This CDR3 contains 16 residues. In DNA, the CDR3 is TGTGCCAGCAGCGTAGGACTAGCGGAAAGCTCCTACGAGCAGTACTTC. The encoded protein is CASSVGLAESSYEQYF.

The chain has TRBV5-3 and TRBJ2-6, with 8 bases aligning to TRBD1. TRBV5-3 is annotated as an ORF whose role is uncertain. CDR3 length equals 23 residues. V lost 2 bases and J lost 3; bases outside the gene matches: 25. The CDR3: CARSLATPTGVEKYRYGANVLTF. Written as DNA, the CDR3 is TGTGCCAGAAGCTTAGCCACCCCGACAGGGGTAGAAAAGTATAGGTATGGGGCCAACGTCCTGACTTTC.

This chain joins TRBV9 and TRBJ2-5; D is undetermined. CDR1 and CDR2 from the germline V gene are SGDLS and YYNGEE. The ends were cut back, 4 bases at V and 3 bases at J, with 4 bases in the middle. This CDR3 comprises 11 residues. In DNA, the CDR3 is TGTGCCAGCAGCAGAGAAGAGACCCAGTACTTC. This translates into CASSREETQYF.

The chain has TRBV30 and TRBJ1-1; weak D call: TRBD1 (5 bases). Germline lookup yields CDR1 GTSNPN and CDR2 SVGIG (reference sequence). Deletions cut 3 bases from V and 7 bases from J, with 18 bases between. This CDR3 region has 14 residues. The CDR3 nucleotides read TGTGCCTGGAGACGACAGCTGGACTATGGTGAAGCTTTCTTT. Protein product: CAWRRQLDYGEAFF.

The DNA of the CDR3 is TGTGCCAGTGGGGGACAGGGGGCAGGTCAGCCCCAGCATTTT. The encoded protein is CASGGQGAGQPQHF. The J gene is TRBJ1-5, the V gene TRBV19; TRBD1 matches 12 bases. Germline trimming cut 8 bases from V and 6 bases from J; bases unmatched to any gene: 5. This CDR3 is built from 14 residues. In germline, CDR1 is LNHDA, CDR2 SQIVND (reference sequence).

The V and J genes are TRBV5-8 and TRBJ1-1; 9 bases line up with TRBD1. The CDR3 runs 13 residues. Trimming removed 4 bases from V and 7 bases from J; junction bases left unmatched: 5. CDR1 and CDR2 (germline): SGHTS, YDEGEE. The CDR3 here is CASSGGTGNEAFF. DNA of the CDR3: TGTGCCAGCAGCGGAGGGACAGGGAATGAAGCTTTCTTT.

This rearrangement joins TRBV27 to TRBJ2-3; TRBD2 aligns across 9 bases. This CDR3 has 18 amino acids. J gave up 5 bases and V 7 bases, and 19 bases lay outside the gene matches. CDR1 MNHEY and CDR2 SMNVEV come from the germline V gene (reference sequence). The CDR3, as DNA: TGTGCCAGCAAACGTGGGGTATGGCGGGAGGGCCGTGGAGATACGCAGTATTTT. Translated: CASKRGVWREGRGDTQYF.

The chain couples TRBV13 to TRBJ2-7, with 9 bases aligning to TRBD2. Germline lookup yields CDR1 PRHDT and CDR2 FYEKMQ (reference sequence). The CDR3 sequence is 16 residues long. After removal of 1 base from V and 5 bases from J, the junction contained 9 bases not matched to a gene. As DNA, the CDR3 is TGTGCCAGCAGCTTAGAGCGCGGGAGGGCCGTCCACGAGCAGTACTTC. Translating gives CASSLERGRAVHEQYF.

The rearrangement uses TRBV27 and TRBJ1-4; the D is unclear. V was cut by 2 bases and J by 1 base, with 11 bases left in between. The CDR3 contains 16 residues. Germline V CDR1 and CDR2: MNHEY, SMNVEV (reference sequence). CDR3 bases: TGTGCCAGCAGTTTAGGGCAGCTCATAACTAATGAAAAACTGTTTTTT. Residues: CASSLGQLITNEKLFF.

Written as DNA, the CDR3 is TGTGCCAGCAGTGAAGGGAGTTCTGGGGCCAACGTCCTGACTTTC. This encodes CASSEGSSGANVLTF. The gene calls are TRBV6-1 and TRBJ2-6; D remains unclear. With 1 base removed from V and 1 base from J, the gap between germline ends came to 5 bases. Germline V lookup: CDR1 MNHNS, CDR2 SASEGT. CDR3 size: 15 residues.

This clone was seen a single time. V usage is TRBV7-8 and J usage is TRBJ2-7; 11 bases fit TRBD2. Germline V gives CDR1 SGHVS, CDR2 FQNEAQ. Trimming removed 0 bases from V and 7 bases from J; junction bases left unmatched: 5. The CDR3 extends over 15 amino acids. The CDR3 DNA reads TGTGCCAGCAGCTTAGCCGGGACTAGCGGCGAAGAGCAGTACTTC. It specifies CASSLAGTSGEEQYF.

The chain is built from TRBV13 and TRBJ2-3; TRBD2 is a possible D gene (5 bases). The CDR3 runs 15 residues. CDR1 and CDR2 (germline): PRHDT, FYEKMQ (reference sequence). Trimming took off 5 bases at V and 1 base at J, with 13 bases between the two ends. CDR3 bases: TGTGCCAGCAGCACCCCGAGCGGCCGCACAGATACGCAGTATTTT. Translation: CASSTPSGRTDTQYF. Supplemented by reference TRBV13 and TRBJ2-3, the full variable domain reads AAGVIQSPRHLIKEKRETATLKCYPIPRHDTVYWYQQGPGQDPQFLISFYEKMQSDKGSIPDRFSAQQFSDYHSELNMSSLELGDSALYFCASSTPSGRTDTQYFGPGTRLTVL.

The chain combines TRBV5-8 with TRBJ2-7; 7 nucleotides line up with TRBD1. Looked up from germline, CDR1 is SGHTS and CDR2 is YDEGEE. The CDR3 loop spans 16 amino acids. The junction had 9 bases not matched to a gene; V was cut back by 0 bases and J by 3 bases. The CDR3 DNA reads as TGTGCCAGCAGCTTGGCCTTTCGGGACAGTCTCTACGAGCAGTACTTC. It yields the protein CASSLAFRDSLYEQYF.

The chain couples TRBV29-1 to TRBJ2-3, with 10 bases matching TRBD2. Germline values: CDR1 SQVTM, CDR2 ANQGSEA. The CDR3 sequence is 18 residues long. With 3 bases clipped from V and 3 bases from J, the junction kept 15 bases outside the gene matches. CDR3 protein: CSVEWGLAGALRTDTQYF. The CDR3 nucleotides read TGCAGCGTTGAGTGGGGTCTAGCGGGAGCATTAAGGACAGATACGCAGTATTTT.

The chain combines TRBV10-1 with TRBJ1-2; no definite D call. The ends were cut back, 2 bases at V and 3 bases at J, with 7 bases in the middle. Per germline, CDR1 WNHNN and CDR2 SYGVQD (reference sequence). The CDR3 runs to 13 residues. CDR3 sequence (DNA): TGCGCCAGCAGTGAGGAGCTTTACTATGGCTACACCTTC. Protein product: CASSEELYYGYTF.

The gene calls are TRBV4-1 and TRBJ1-5, with a weak D call TRBD1 (5 bases). Trimming removed 2 bases from V and 4 bases from J, with 9 bases in between. Germline V CDR1 and CDR2: MGHRA, YSYEKL. This CDR3 contains 14 residues. The CDR3, as DNA: TGCGCCAGCAGCCAACAGGGAAAGAATCAGCCCCAGCATTTT. Its protein product is CASSQQGKNQPQHF.

The chain carries TRBV27 and TRBJ2-7, with a possible D match to TRBD2 (5 bases). The CDR3 spans 15 residues. V was trimmed by 4 bases and J by 6 bases, leaving 19 bases between them. Germline CDR1 MNHEY, CDR2 SMNVEV (reference sequence). CDR3 region: CASSSRPVEGSEQYF. The CDR3 region has the DNA TGTGCCAGCAGTTCCCGTCCGGTCGAGGGCTCCGAGCAGTACTTC.

This rearrangement joins TRBV5-1 to TRBJ1-5; 10 bases map to TRBD1. Germline assignment: CDR1 SGHRS and CDR2 YFSETQ. The CDR3 has 16 amino acids. V shed 4 bases and J 4 bases; nucleotides not matched to a gene: 8. DNA for the CDR3: TGCGCCAGCAGCCCGGACTGGACAGGGGGTAATCAGCCCCAGCATTTT. Its protein product is CASSPDWTGGNQPQHF.

The V call is TRBV4-1, the J call TRBJ2-2, with D tentatively TRBD2 (6 bases). The CDR3 has 16 residues. Germline lookup yields CDR1 MGHRA and CDR2 YSYEKL. With 0 bases removed from V and 5 bases from J, the gap between germline ends came to 13 bases. The CDR3 here is CASSQDPGSGTGELFF. The CDR3 DNA sequence: TGCGCCAGCAGCCAAGATCCCGGGAGCGGGACCGGGGAGCTGTTTTTT.

The rearrangement links TRBV5-1 to TRBJ1-2; TRBD1 agrees at 7 bases. CDR3 length: 16 residues. V lost 1 base, J lost 4 bases, and 10 bases stayed unmatched. The germline V gene encodes CDR1 SGHRS and CDR2 YFSETQ. DNA for the CDR3: TGCGCCAGCAGCTTGTCAGGGGGTGGCGAGATCTATGGCTACACCTTC. This gives the protein CASSLSGGGEIYGYTF.

The chain has TRBV19 and TRBJ1-1; D unresolved. Trimming removed 3 bases at V and 7 bases at J, with 15 bases between. This CDR3 contains 14 residues. CDR1 and CDR2 from the germline V gene are LNHDA and SQIVND (reference sequence). The CDR3 sequence: CASSISFTAGEAFF. CDR3 bases: TGTGCCAGTAGTATCTCGTTTACGGCAGGTGAAGCTTTCTTT.